The sample holds a few counts of the clone carrying this T cell receptor (beta chain). Germline lookup yields CDR1 MNHNY and CDR2 SVGAGI (reference sequence). This CDR3 contains 13 residues. With V trimmed by 7 bases and J by 7 bases, 8 bases remained unmatched. The individuals who served as donors were healthy Caucasians living in Russia, aged roughly 6 to 95. This entry is derived from a study of blood T cells in healthy people across ages. The use of a sample-barcoded 5' primer and a J-beta primer mix characterized a second PCR of about 6 to 11 cycles. TCRdb redid the calling of the 5' RACE reads with MiXCR, one entry per CDR3 protein. The sample holds about 1.8 million distinct CDR3 sequences; around half are singletons and the top ten take roughly 2.1%.

The sequenced sample was blood. This chain links TRBV6-6 with TRBJ2-5; 8 bases fit TRBD1. The TCR was taken from a middle-aged woman in good health. As DNA, the CDR3 is TGTGCCAGCAACGTGGCAGGGGGCGCGACCCAGTACTTC. This gives the protein CASNVAGGATQYF.